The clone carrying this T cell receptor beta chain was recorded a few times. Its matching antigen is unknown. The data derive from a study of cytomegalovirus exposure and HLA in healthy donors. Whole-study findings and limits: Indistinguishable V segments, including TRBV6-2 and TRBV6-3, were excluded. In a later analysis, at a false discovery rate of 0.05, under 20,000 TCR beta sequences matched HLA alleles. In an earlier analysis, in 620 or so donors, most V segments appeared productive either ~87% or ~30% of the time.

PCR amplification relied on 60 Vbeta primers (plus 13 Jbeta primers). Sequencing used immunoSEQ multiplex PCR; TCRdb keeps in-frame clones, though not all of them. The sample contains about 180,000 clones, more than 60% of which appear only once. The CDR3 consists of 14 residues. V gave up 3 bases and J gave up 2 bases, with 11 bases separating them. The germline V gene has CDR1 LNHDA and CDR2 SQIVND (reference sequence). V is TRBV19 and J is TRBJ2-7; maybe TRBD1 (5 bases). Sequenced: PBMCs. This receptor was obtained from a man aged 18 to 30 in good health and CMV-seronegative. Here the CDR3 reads CASSISAGPYEQYF. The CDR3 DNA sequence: TGTGCCAGTAGTATCTCGGCAGGGCCCTACGAGCAGTACTTC.